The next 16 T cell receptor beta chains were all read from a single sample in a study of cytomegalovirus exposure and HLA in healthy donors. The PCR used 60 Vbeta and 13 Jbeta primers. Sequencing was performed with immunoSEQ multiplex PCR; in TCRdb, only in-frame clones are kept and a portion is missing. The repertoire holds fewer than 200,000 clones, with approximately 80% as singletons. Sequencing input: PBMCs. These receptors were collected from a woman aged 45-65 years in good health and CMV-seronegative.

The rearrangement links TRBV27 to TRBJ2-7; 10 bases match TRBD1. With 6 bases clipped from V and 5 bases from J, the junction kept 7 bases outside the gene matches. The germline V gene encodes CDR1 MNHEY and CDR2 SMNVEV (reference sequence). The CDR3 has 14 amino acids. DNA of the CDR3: TGTGCCAGCAGACTGGGACAGGGGTCCCACGAGCAGTACTTC. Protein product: CASRLGQGSHEQYF.

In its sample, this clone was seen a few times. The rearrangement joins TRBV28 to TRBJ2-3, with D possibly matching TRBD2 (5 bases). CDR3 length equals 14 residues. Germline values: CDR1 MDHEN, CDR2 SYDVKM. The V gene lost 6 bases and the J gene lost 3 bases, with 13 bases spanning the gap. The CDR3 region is CASSPPGITDTQYF. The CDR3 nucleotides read TGTGCCAGCAGCCCTCCGGGGATAACAGATACGCAGTATTTT.

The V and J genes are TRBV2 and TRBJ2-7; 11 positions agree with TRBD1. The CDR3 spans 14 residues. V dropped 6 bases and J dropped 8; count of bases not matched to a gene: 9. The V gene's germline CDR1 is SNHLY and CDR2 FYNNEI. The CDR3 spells CASRSGTGGFKQYF. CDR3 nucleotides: TGTGCCAGCAGGTCGGGGACAGGGGGGTTCAAGCAGTACTTC. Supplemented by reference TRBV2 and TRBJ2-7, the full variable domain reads EPEVTQTPSHQVTQMGQEVILRCVPISNHLYFYWYRQILGQKVEFLVSFYNNEISEKSEIFDDQFSVERPDGSNFTLKIRSTKLEDSAMYFCASRSGTGGFKQYFGPGTRLTVT.

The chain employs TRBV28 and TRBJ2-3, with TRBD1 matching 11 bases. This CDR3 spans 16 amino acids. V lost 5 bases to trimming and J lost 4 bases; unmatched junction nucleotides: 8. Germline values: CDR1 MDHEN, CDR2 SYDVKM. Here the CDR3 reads CASSGWGQGEADTQYF. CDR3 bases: TGTGCCAGCAGTGGCTGGGGACAGGGGGAAGCAGATACGCAGTATTTT.

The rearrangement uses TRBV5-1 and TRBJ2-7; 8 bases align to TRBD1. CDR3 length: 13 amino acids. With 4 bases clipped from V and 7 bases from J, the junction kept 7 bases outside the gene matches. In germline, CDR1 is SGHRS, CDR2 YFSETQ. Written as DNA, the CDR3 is TGCGCCAGCAGCCAGGGGGCCACCGGAGAGCAGTACTTC. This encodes CASSQGATGEQYF.

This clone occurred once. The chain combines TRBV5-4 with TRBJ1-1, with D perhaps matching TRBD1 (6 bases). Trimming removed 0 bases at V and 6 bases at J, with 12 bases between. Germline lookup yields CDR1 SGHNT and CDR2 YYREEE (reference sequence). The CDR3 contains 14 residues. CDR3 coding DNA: TGTGCCAGCAGCTTGGGATGGGGGCTTTCTGAAGCTTTCTTT. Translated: CASSLGWGLSEAFF.

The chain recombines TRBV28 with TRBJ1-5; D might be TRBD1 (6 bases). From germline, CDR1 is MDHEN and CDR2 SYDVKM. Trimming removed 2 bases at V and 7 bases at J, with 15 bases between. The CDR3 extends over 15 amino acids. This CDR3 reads CASSLIYRELQPQHF. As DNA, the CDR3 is TGTGCCAGCAGTTTAATCTACAGGGAGTTGCAGCCCCAGCATTTT.

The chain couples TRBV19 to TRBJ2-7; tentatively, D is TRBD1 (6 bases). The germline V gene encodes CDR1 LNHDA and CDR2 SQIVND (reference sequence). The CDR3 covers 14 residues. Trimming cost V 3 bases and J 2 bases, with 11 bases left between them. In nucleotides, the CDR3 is TGTGCCAGTAGTATGCGGACAGCTACCTACGAGCAGTACTTC. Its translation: CASSMRTATYEQYF.

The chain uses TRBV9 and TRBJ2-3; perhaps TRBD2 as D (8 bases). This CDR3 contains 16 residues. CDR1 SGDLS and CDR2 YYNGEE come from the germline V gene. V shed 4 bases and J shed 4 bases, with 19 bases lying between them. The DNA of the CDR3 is TGTGCCAGCAGCTCCCGGGGGGGACAGCGCCCAGATACGCAGTATTTT. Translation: CASSSRGGQRPDTQYF.

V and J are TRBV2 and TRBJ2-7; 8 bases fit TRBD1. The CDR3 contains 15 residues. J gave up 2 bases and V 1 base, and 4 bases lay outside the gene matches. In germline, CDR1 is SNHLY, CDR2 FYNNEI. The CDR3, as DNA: TGTGCCAGCAGTGAAGTCGAGACAGGGGCCTACGAGCAGTACTTC. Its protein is CASSEVETGAYEQYF.

The CDR3 is CASSLAGAQSSYNEQFF. CDR3 nucleotides: TGTGCCAGCAGCCTAGCGGGGGCCCAGAGCTCCTACAATGAGCAGTTCTTC. The chain joins TRBV2 to TRBJ2-1, with 10 bases matching TRBD2. V lost 6 bases, J lost 0 bases, and 8 bases stayed unmatched. This CDR3 has 17 residues. CDR1 is SNHLY and CDR2 is FYNNEI in the germline V gene.

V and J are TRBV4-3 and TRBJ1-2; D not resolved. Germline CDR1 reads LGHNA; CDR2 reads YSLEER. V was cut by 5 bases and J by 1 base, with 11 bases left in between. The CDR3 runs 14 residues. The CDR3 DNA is TGCGCCAGCAGCTCCACGAGGGATAACTATGGCTACACCTTC. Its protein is CASSSTRDNYGYTF.

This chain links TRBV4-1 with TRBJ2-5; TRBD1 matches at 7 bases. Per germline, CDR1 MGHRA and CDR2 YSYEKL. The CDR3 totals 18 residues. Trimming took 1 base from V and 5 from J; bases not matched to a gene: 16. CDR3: CASSQGLQGVGASETQYF. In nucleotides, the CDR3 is TGCGCCAGCAGCCAAGGGCTCCAGGGGGTAGGGGCCAGTGAGACCCAGTACTTC.

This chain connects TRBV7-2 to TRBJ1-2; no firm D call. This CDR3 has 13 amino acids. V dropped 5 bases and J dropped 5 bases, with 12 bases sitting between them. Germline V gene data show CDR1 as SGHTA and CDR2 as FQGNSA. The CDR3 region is CASSLGRLYGYTF. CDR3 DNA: TGTGCCAGCAGCCTAGGCAGGCTATATGGCTACACCTTC. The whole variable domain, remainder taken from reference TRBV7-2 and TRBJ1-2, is GAGVSQSPSNKVTEKGKDVELRCDPISGHTALYWYRQSLGQGLEFLIYFQGNSAPDKSGLPSDRFSAERTGGSVSTLTIQRTQQEDSAVYLCASSLGRLYGYTFGSGTRLTVV.

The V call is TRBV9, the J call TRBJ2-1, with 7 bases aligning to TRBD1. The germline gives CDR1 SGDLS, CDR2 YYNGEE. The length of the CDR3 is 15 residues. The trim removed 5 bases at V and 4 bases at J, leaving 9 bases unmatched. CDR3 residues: CASRDGQEPYNEQFF. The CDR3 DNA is TGTGCCAGCAGAGACGGACAGGAGCCTTACAATGAGCAGTTCTTC.

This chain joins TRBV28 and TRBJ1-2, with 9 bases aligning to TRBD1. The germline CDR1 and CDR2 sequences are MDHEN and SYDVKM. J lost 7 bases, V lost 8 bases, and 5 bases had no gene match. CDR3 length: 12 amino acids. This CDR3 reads CASGDRGGGYTF. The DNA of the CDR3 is TGTGCCAGCGGAGACAGGGGGGGTGGCTACACCTTC.